This T cell receptor beta chain stems from a study of CD8+CD57+ T cells in acquired aplastic anemia. Patients picked for sequencing had shown CD8+CD57+ cell expansion detected by flow cytometry. V shed 3 bases and J shed 6 bases, with 17 bases lying between them. Germline values: CDR1 SNHLY, CDR2 FYNNEI. The CDR3 runs to 15 residues. Genomic DNA, serving as template, underwent TCR beta VDJ and CDR3 profiling. TCRdb re-called the reads through MiXCR, storing one row per CDR3 protein. The data show over 150,000 distinct CDR3 sequences, with 71% seen just once and around 45% held by the top ten. The sample was sorted CD4+, CD8+, or CD8+CD57+ T cells (not recorded which) from PBMCs. This chain uses TRBV2 with TRBJ1-2; D perhaps matches TRBD1 (5 bases). This TCR came from a human donor with aplastic anemia. As DNA, the CDR3 is TGTGCCAGCAGTGAGGAGGGAGCAGGGTCGGATGGCTACACCTTC. This encodes CASSEEGAGSDGYTF.